These 21 T cell receptor beta chains came from one sample sequenced in a study of memory CD4+ T cells and cytomegalovirus serostatus. The sort gate was single viable CD3+CD4+CD8-CD45RO+ cells for memory CD4+ T cells. TCRdb's table, derived via immunoSEQ multiplex PCR, lists solely in-frame clones and lacks some. The sample contains almost 45,000 clones, around 80% of which appear only once. The sample consisted of memory CD4+ T cells from blood. Every receptor here comes from an adult in good health and CMV-seronegative.

This chain links TRBV6-5 with TRBJ1-3; D call uncertain. The length of the CDR3 is 13 residues. V lost 7 bases and J 4 bases, leaving 11 bases between the germline ends. Germline V lookup: CDR1 MNHEY, CDR2 SVGAGI. CDR3 protein: CASKRAYGNTIYF. The CDR3 nucleotides are TGTGCCAGCAAACGAGCTTACGGAAACACCATATATTTT.

V and J are TRBV7-6 and TRBJ2-7; 9 nucleotides match TRBD1. Trimming cost V 4 bases and J 2 bases; bases outside gene matches: 6. The CDR3 length is 15 residues. CDR1 is SGHVS, CDR2 FNYEAQ, per germline. Here the CDR3 reads CASSSLTGGAYEQYF. In nucleotides, the CDR3 is TGTGCCAGCAGCTCGTTGACAGGGGGGGCCTACGAGCAGTACTTC.

CDR3 nucleotide sequence: TGTGCCAGCAGCCCACAGGAAACAGATACGCAGTATTTT. Protein: CASSPQETDTQYF. J is TRBJ2-3 and V is TRBV7-2; a possible D gene is TRBD1 (5 bases). Germline V lookup: CDR1 SGHTA, CDR2 FQGNSA. Trimming stripped 5 bases from V and 3 bases from J, with 9 bases between. The CDR3 runs 13 residues.

V is TRBV7-9 and J is TRBJ2-6; D uncertain. The germline V and J ends were trimmed by 4 bases and 4 bases, with 5 bases remaining between them. Germline V gene data show CDR1 as SEHNR and CDR2 as FQNEAQ (reference sequence). There are 13 residues in the CDR3. CDR3 nucleotides: TGTGCCAGCAGCTCTGGGGGGGCCAACGTCCTGACTTTC. Its translation is CASSSGGANVLTF. The full variable domain, in which reference TRBV7-9 and TRBJ2-6 provide the parts outside the CDR3, is DTGVSQNPRHKITKRGQNVTFRCDPISEHNRLYWYRQTLGQGPEFLTYFQNEAQLEKSRLLSDRFSAERPKGSFSTLEIQRTEQGDSAMYLCASSSGGANVLTFGAGSRLTVL.

The chain couples TRBV9 to TRBJ2-5; D unresolved. The germline CDR1 and CDR2 sequences are SGDLS and YYNGEE. This CDR3 has 15 amino acids. The V and J ends lost 0 bases and 4 bases respectively, with 13 bases between them. CDR3 bases: TGTGCCAGCAGCGTAGAACGGAATCAACCAGAGACCCAGTACTTC. Translated: CASSVERNQPETQYF.

A remark on this clone: The sample holds other DNA sequences that translate to the same CDR3. CDR3 DNA sequence: TGTGCCAGCAGCCTAGACTGGGGTAGCAATCAGCCCCAGCATTTT. It codes for CASSLDWGSNQPQHF. This chain links TRBV7-2 with TRBJ1-5; D not certain. The CDR3 sequence is 15 residues long. CDR1 and CDR2 (germline): SGHTA, FQGNSA. The V and J ends lost 5 bases and 0 bases respectively, with 11 bases between them.

This clone was detected only once. The CDR3 region is CASTSDSSYNEQFF. The DNA of the CDR3 is TGTGCCAGCACCTCTGACAGTTCCTACAATGAGCAGTTCTTC. The rearrangement links TRBV11-2 to TRBJ2-1, with D possibly being TRBD1 (5 bases). The germline CDR1 and CDR2 sequences are SGHAT and FQNNGV. The CDR3 spans 14 residues. Trimming took off 7 bases at V and 1 base at J, with 11 bases between the two ends.

This clone was counted a single time. V is TRBV12-5 and J is TRBJ1-5; 8 nucleotides align to TRBD1. Germline assignment: CDR1 LGHNT and CDR2 FRNRAP. CDR3 size: 17 residues. J lost 1 base, V lost 3 bases, and 8 bases had no gene match. Written as DNA, the CDR3 is TGTGCTAGTGGTTTCTCGCAGGGGGCTTGGAGCAATCAGCCCCAGCATTTT. Translated: CASGFSQGAWSNQPQHF. The whole variable domain, filled in from reference TRBV12-5 and TRBJ1-5, reads DARVTQTPRHKVTEMGQEVTMRCQPILGHNTVFWYRQTMMQGLELLAYFRNRAPLDDSGMPKDRFSAEMPDATLATLKIQPSEPRDSAVYFCASGFSQGAWSNQPQHFGDGTRLSIL.

The CDR3 nucleotides read TGTGCCAGCAGCATAGGACTAGTCGCCACCGGGGAGCTGTTTTTT. This encodes CASSIGLVATGELFF. The chain couples TRBV11-2 to TRBJ2-2; 7 bases align to TRBD2. Per germline, CDR1 SGHAT and CDR2 FQNNGV. Losses at the gene ends were 5 bases for V and 4 bases for J; bases not matched to a gene: 7. This CDR3 has 15 amino acids.

The chain combines TRBV19 with TRBJ1-2; D gene uncertain. CDR3 length equals 14 residues. From germline, CDR1 is LNHDA and CDR2 SQIVND (reference sequence). The germline V and J ends were trimmed by 1 base and 8 bases, with 14 bases remaining between them. As DNA, the CDR3 is TGTGCCAGTAGTATAGCCCTTAATAAAGGGGGCTACACCTTC. Translated, it gives CASSIALNKGGYTF.

The genes are TRBV7-9 and TRBJ1-2; D remains ambiguous. Germline V lookup: CDR1 SEHNR, CDR2 FQNEAQ (reference sequence). Trimming removed 5 bases at V and 4 bases at J, with 11 bases between. This CDR3 contains 13 residues. DNA of the CDR3: TGTGCCAGCAGCGCCCGAAATTCCTATGGCTACACCTTC. It is translated as CASSARNSYGYTF.

This chain uses TRBV5-1 with TRBJ2-1; D is perhaps TRBD2 (5 bases). Trimming cost V 3 bases and J 0 bases, with 16 bases left between them. The germline CDR1 and CDR2 sequences are SGHRS and YFSETQ. The CDR3 contains 17 residues. The CDR3 protein is CASSSGRGTSSYNEQFF. The CDR3 nucleotides read TGCGCCAGCAGCTCCGGACGGGGTACAAGCTCCTACAATGAGCAGTTCTTC.

V usage is TRBV18 and J usage is TRBJ2-1; D call uncertain. The CDR3 sequence is 12 residues long. Germline CDR1 is KGHSH and CDR2 is LQKENI. V gave up 1 base and J gave up 5 bases, with 3 bases separating them. For the CDR3, the DNA is TGTGCCAGCTCACCACAGAACAATGAGCAGTTCTTC. It yields the protein CASSPQNNEQFF. The variable domain in full, with the rest retrieved from reference TRBV18 and TRBJ2-1, is NAGVMQNPRHLVRRRGQEARLRCSPMKGHSHVYWYRQLPEEGLKFMVYLQKENIIDESGMPKERFSAEFPKEGPSILRIQQVVRGDSAAYFCASSPQNNEQFFGPGTRLTVL.

The chain joins TRBV7-2 to TRBJ1-1, with 7 nucleotides matching TRBD1. Unmatched junction bases numbered 4, after V lost 2 bases and J lost 1 base. Germline CDR1 SGHTA, CDR2 FQGNSA. This CDR3 is built from 15 residues. CDR3: CASSLNRGRNTEAFF. CDR3 bases: TGTGCCAGCAGCTTAAACAGGGGACGGAACACTGAAGCTTTCTTT.

V and J are TRBV5-1 and TRBJ2-3; D perhaps matches TRBD2 (8 bases). This CDR3 is built from 15 residues. The V gene lost 2 bases and the J gene lost 4 bases, with 14 bases spanning the gap. Germline V gives CDR1 SGHRS, CDR2 YFSETQ. DNA of the CDR3: TGCGCCAGCAGCTTCAACGGGAGGGGGCCAGATACGCAGTATTTT. As protein: CASSFNGRGPDTQYF.

CDR3 protein: CASSRTSGRDTQYF. CDR3 coding DNA: TGCGCCAGCAGCCGGACTAGCGGGAGGGATACGCAGTATTTT. The chain carries TRBV5-1 and TRBJ2-3; 14 bases line up with TRBD2. The CDR3 covers 14 residues. Looked up from germline, CDR1 is SGHRS and CDR2 is YFSETQ. V lost 4 bases to trimming and J lost 6 bases; unmatched junction nucleotides: 1.

The chain has TRBV11-2 and TRBJ2-3, with 12 bases identical to TRBD2. CDR1 is SGHAT and CDR2 is FQNNGV in the germline V gene. The CDR3 is made up of 16 amino acids. The V and J ends lost 5 bases and 5 bases, in that order; junction bases with no gene match: 8. CDR3 loop: CASSRGLAGLLDTQYF. The CDR3 DNA is TGTGCCAGCAGCAGAGGACTAGCGGGGCTCCTAGATACGCAGTATTTT.

The chain is built from TRBV5-1 and TRBJ2-5; D possibly corresponds to TRBD1 (6 bases). CDR1 is SGHRS, CDR2 YFSETQ, per germline. Trimming left V 0 bases short and J 1 base short, with 13 bases between. The CDR3 length is 16 residues. CDR3 DNA: TGCGCCAGCAGCTTGGCTGGGGGCGCGGCCCAAGAGACCCAGTACTTC. Translating gives CASSLAGGAAQETQYF.

The gene calls are TRBV5-4 and TRBJ2-7; D is unclear. Looked up from germline, CDR1 is SGHNT and CDR2 is YYREEE (reference sequence). The CDR3 contains 14 residues. V was clipped by 2 bases and J by 3 bases, with 12 bases between them. This CDR3 reads CASSFQAGRYEQYF. The DNA of the CDR3 is TGTGCCAGCAGCTTTCAAGCAGGTCGCTACGAGCAGTACTTC. Complete variable domain (other parts from reference TRBV5-4 and TRBJ2-7): ETGVTQSPTHLIKTRGQQVTLRCSSQSGHNTVSWYQQALGQGPQFIFQYYREEENGRGNFPPRFSGLQFPNYSSELNVNALELDDSALYLCASSFQAGRYEQYFGPGTRLTVT.

The V and J genes are TRBV7-9 and TRBJ1-5, with a possible D match to TRBD1 (5 bases). Trimming pared 5 bases from V and 0 bases from J, leaving 11 bases between. This CDR3 is 15 amino acids long. Germline assignment: CDR1 SEHNR and CDR2 FQNEAQ (reference sequence). The CDR3 spells CASSPQGNSNQPQHF. CDR3 coding DNA: TGTGCCAGCAGCCCGCAGGGCAATAGCAATCAGCCCCAGCATTTT.

This chain links TRBV6-1 with TRBJ1-1, with D possibly being TRBD1 (5 bases). Trimming cost V 4 bases and J 7 bases, with 13 bases left between them. The germline V gene has CDR1 MNHNS and CDR2 SASEGT. CDR3 length equals 13 residues. CDR3 nucleotide sequence: TGTGCCAGCAGTGGCGGGGCAGCTCGTGAAGCTTTCTTT. Its protein product is CASSGGAAREAFF.